The rows below give T cell receptor beta chains drawn from one sample of a study of beta chain features in type 1 diabetes. Profiling relied on immunoSEQ multiplex PCR, and the TCRdb table lists in-frame clones only, not all of them. The top ten hold roughly 0.04% of the sample, which has 500,000 to 850,000 clones, about 14% seen once. Sequenced material: naive CD4+ T cells from blood. These receptors came from a man younger than 35 with type 1 diabetes. CDR3s leave out the opening cysteine and the closing phenylalanine or tryptophan. The D gene is left open where the match is weak.

TRBJ2-5 | TRBV5-1 | . | ASSLVGSETQY
TRBJ2-1 | TRBV29-1 | TRBD2 | SVEWGLAGSYNEQF
TRBJ2-7 | TRBV6-5 | . | ASSWHDEQY
TRBJ2-1 | TRBV9 | . | ASSAAFSGTNEQF
TRBJ2-1 | TRBV5-1 | TRBD1 | ASSSGTGPYNEQF
TRBJ2-1 | TRBV6-5 | . | ASSYSTPRGVQF
TRBJ2-4 | TRBV2 | . | ASTDGPGNIQY
TRBJ2-7 | TRBV18 | . | ASSFARVYEQY
TRBJ1-1 | TRBV25-1 | . | ASSPRYMNTEAF
TRBJ2-2 | TRBV7-3 | TRBD2 | ASSKGLGTGGELF
TRBJ1-2 | TRBV14 | . | ASSPPGIYGYT
TRBJ1-1 | TRBV19 | . | ASSSPEAGGTEAF
TRBJ2-3 | TRBV6-5 | . | ASSYTTGTDTQY
TRBJ1-2 | TRBV6-5 | . | ASRRSGDYGYT
TRBJ2-7 | TRBV9 | . | ASSVAGYSYEQY
TRBJ1-2 | TRBV5-1 | TRBD1 | ASSPHGQAGDYGYT
TRBJ1-5 | TRBV18 | . | ASSGQSNQPQH
TRBJ1-5 | TRBV30 | TRBD1 | AWSSRDSGLQPQH
TRBJ2-3 | TRBV5-4 | TRBD2 | ASSPQLLAGWDTQY
TRBJ2-1 | TRBV7-9 | TRBD2 | ASSPIAGGPSNEQF
TRBJ2-1 | TRBV7-2 | . | ASSLASLASYNEQF
TRBJ1-2 | TRBV29-1 | . | SVGQLLNYGYT
TRBJ1-1 | TRBV5-1 | . | ASSLYGGNTEAF
TRBJ1-1 | TRBV9 | TRBD1 | ASSARTGQGGTEAF
TRBJ2-1 | TRBV5-1 | . | ASSLRDSSYNEQF
TRBJ2-1 | TRBV7-9 | TRBD1 | ASSPQGAVVNEQF
. | TRBV9 | TRBD2 | ASSVEGDYYEQY
TRBJ2-1 | TRBV29-1 | TRBD1 | SVGTVQYNEQF
TRBJ2-1 | TRBV2 | TRBD2 | ASSEASGRWGNEQF
TRBJ2-3 | TRBV2 | TRBD1 | ASRPQGGTDTQY
TRBJ1-5 | TRBV28 | TRBD1 | ASSLFTGGNQPQH
TRBJ2-5 | TRBV19 | . | ASSRHGRETQY
TRBJ2-3 | TRBV10-3 | . | AISREGTQY
TRBJ2-5 | TRBV7-9 | TRBD1 | ASSPKGDRVQETQY
TRBJ2-5 | TRBV7-3 | . | ASSFGQQETQY
TRBJ1-5 | TRBV27 | . | ASSLYAGFDSNQPQH
TRBJ1-5 | TRBV7-9 | TRBD1 | ASSARGPEPQH
TRBJ2-1 | TRBV27 | TRBD1 | ASSLLGTVKYNEQF
TRBJ1-5 | TRBV4-1 | . | ASSQDSPRQRLFRNQPQH
TRBJ2-1 | TRBV7-8 | . | ASSFRVGGQF
TRBJ2-3 | TRBV5-1 | TRBD1 | ASGKTGFSTDTQY
TRBJ1-1 | TRBV28 | . | ASSFGADTEAF
TRBJ2-1 | TRBV7-2 | . | ASRAAVLGEQF
TRBJ2-1 | TRBV18 | TRBD1 | ASSPDRGPHNEQF
TRBJ2-3 | TRBV18 | TRBD2 | ASSRTSSERQY
TRBJ1-1 | TRBV28 | TRBD1 | ASSPPDRGRMNTEAF
TRBJ2-6 | TRBV9 | . | ASRPGASGANVLT
TRBJ1-2 | TRBV18 | TRBD1 | ASSRLDRGYGYT
TRBJ2-3 | TRBV5-6 | TRBD1 | ASSQTGLGDTQY
TRBJ2-7 | TRBV7-2 | . | ASRQDGEGSSYEQY
TRBJ1-5 | TRBV7-9 | TRBD1 | ASSPEGGQGNQPQH
TRBJ1-1 | TRBV11-2 | . | ASNTGYTEAF
TRBJ1-5 | TRBV18 | . | ASSPAEDSNQPQH
TRBJ1-1 | TRBV2 | . | ASSPRGAEAF